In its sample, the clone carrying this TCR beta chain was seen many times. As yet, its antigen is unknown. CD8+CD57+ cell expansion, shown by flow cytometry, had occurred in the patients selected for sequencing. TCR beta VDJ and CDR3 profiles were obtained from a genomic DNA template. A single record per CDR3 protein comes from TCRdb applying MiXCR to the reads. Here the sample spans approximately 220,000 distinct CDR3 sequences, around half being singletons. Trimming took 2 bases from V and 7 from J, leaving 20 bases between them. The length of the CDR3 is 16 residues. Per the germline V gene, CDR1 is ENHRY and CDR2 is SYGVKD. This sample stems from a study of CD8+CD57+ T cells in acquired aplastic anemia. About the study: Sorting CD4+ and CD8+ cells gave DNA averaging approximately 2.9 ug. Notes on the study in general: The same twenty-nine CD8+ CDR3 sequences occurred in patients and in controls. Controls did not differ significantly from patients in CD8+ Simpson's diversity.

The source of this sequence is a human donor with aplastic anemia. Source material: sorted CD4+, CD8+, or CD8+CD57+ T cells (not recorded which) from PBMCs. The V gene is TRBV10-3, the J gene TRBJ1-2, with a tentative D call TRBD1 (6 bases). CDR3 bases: TGTGCCATCAGTGAGCCTACAATTCCAGGGGTGTTTGGCTACACCTTC. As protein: CAISEPTIPGVFGYTF.